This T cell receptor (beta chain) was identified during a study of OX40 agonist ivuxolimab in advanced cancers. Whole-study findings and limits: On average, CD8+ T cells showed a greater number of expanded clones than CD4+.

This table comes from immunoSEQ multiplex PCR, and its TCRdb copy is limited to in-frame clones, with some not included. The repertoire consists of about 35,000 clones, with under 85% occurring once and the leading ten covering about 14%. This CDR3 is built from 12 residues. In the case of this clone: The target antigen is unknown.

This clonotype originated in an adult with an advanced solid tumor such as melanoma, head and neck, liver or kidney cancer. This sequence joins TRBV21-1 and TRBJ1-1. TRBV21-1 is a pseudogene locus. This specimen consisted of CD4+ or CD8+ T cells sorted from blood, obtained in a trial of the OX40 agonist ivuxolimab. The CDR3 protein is CASGGVRTEAFF. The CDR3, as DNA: TGTGCCAGTGGAGGGGTTCGCACTGAAGCTTTCTTT.